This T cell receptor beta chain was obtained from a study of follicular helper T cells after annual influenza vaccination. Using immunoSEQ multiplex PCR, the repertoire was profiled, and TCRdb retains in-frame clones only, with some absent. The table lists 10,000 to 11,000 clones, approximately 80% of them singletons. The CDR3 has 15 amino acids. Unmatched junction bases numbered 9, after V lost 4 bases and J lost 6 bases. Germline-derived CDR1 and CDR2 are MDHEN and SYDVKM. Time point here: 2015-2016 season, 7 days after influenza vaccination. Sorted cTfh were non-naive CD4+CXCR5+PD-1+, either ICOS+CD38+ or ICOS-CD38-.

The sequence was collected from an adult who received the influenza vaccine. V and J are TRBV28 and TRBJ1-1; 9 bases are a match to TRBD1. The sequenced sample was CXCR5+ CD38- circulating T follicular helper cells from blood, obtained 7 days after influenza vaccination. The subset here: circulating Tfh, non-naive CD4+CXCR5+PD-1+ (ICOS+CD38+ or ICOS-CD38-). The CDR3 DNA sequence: TGTGCCAGCAGTTCCTCCGGGACAGGGTGGGCTGAAGCTTTCTTT. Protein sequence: CASSSSGTGWAEAFF.